This is a list of T cell receptor beta chains from one sample in a study of blood T cell repertoires in COVID-19. Only in-frame clones appear in the TCRdb table, and some are missing; sequencing was by immunoSEQ multiplex PCR. The table records roughly 250,000 clones, approximately 80% of them present only once. Sequencing used peripheral blood. Receptors were obtained from a woman in her 40s with active or convalescent COVID-19. Each CDR3 is given with its conserved first and last residue. The order of the fields is D gene, J gene, V gene, clone size, CDR3 protein, CDR3 DNA. D genes are given only for firm matches. A clone size is listed for some rows: how often the clone was seen (once, few, many), or a class if it is expanded.

>TRBD1|TRBJ1-4|TRBV18|-
CASWTGQGGEKLFF
TGTGCCAGCTGGACGGGACAGGGGGGAGAAAAACTGTTTTTT
>TRBD2|TRBJ2-1|TRBV9|-
CASSVGVAGGPKSYNEQFF
TGTGCCAGCAGCGTAGGGGTAGCGGGGGGGCCGAAGTCCTACAATGAGCAGTTCTTC
>-|TRBJ1-1|TRBV9|-
CASSVEGSGLATEAFF
TGTGCCAGCAGCGTAGAAGGCTCAGGGCTTGCCACTGAAGCTTTCTTT
>-|TRBJ1-2|TRBV6-4|once
CASSDFGGNYGYTF
TGTGCCAGCAGTGATTTCGGGGGTAACTATGGCTACACCTTC
>-|TRBJ1-4|TRBV11-2|few
CASSPQIANEKLFF
TGTGCCAGCAGCCCACAAATTGCTAATGAAAAACTGTTTTTT
>TRBD1|TRBJ2-3|TRBV7-9|-
CASSLAGTGGDTQYF
TGTGCCAGCAGCTTAGCTGGGACAGGGGGTGATACGCAGTATTTT
>TRBD1|TRBJ1-2|TRBV5-5|-
CASSVIPGQANYGYTF
TGTGCCAGCAGCGTTATACCGGGACAGGCAAACTATGGCTACACCTTC
>TRBD1|TRBJ2-3|TRBV6-1|-
CASSETGGGGTDTQYF
TGTGCCAGCAGTGAAACAGGGGGTGGTGGCACAGATACGCAGTATTTT
>TRBD1|TRBJ1-6|TRBV14|few
CASSQWGAGGSPLHF
TGTGCCAGCAGCCAATGGGGAGCAGGGGGATCACCCCTCCACTTT
>-|TRBJ1-3|TRBV27|-
CASSPGLISSGNTIYF
TGTGCCAGCAGTCCGGGACTCATCAGCTCTGGAAACACCATATATTTT
>TRBD1|TRBJ1-2|TRBV6-5|-
CASSFRDRFLKGGYTF
TGTGCCAGCAGTTTCCGGGACAGGTTTCTAAAAGGTGGCTACACCTTC
>-|TRBJ2-1|TRBV28|-
CASSSPHGGSYNEQFF
TGTGCCAGCAGTTCGCCCCACGGGGGTTCCTACAATGAGCAGTTCTTC
>TRBD1|TRBJ1-1|TRBV6-5|-
CASRGAGGFNTEAFF
TGTGCCAGCAGGGGGGCAGGGGGCTTTAACACTGAAGCTTTCTTT
>TRBD1|TRBJ2-6|TRBV3-1/TRBV3-2|-
CASSQASGTGFRANVLTF
TGTGCCAGCAGCCAAGCTTCCGGGACAGGATTTCGGGCCAACGTCCTGACTTTC
>-|TRBJ2-2|TRBV2|-
CASDRVGELFF
TGTGCCAGCGATCGGGTAGGGGAGCTGTTTTTT
>TRBD1|TRBJ1-5|TRBV15|-
CATRTGTGSQPQHF
TGTGCCACCAGAACCGGGACAGGGAGCCAGCCCCAGCATTTT
>-|TRBJ1-5|TRBV19|-
CASSISGGNQPQHF
TGTGCCAGTAGTATTTCCGGGGGGAATCAGCCCCAGCATTTT
>-|TRBJ1-6|TRBV9|-
CASSVGPGRDSPLHF
TGTGCCAGCAGCGTAGGGCCAGGGAGGGATTCACCCCTCCACTTT
>-|TRBJ2-3|TRBV7-6|few
CASSSPLGRTDTQYF
TGTGCCAGCAGCTCCCCCTTGGGGAGAACAGATACGCAGTATTTT
>-|TRBJ1-2|TRBV28|-
CASGDSRTPYGYTF
TGTGCCAGCGGAGACAGCCGGACCCCCTATGGCTACACCTTC
>-|TRBJ1-1|TRBV25-1|-
CASRAGGTEAFF
TGTGCCAGCAGGGCCGGGGGCACTGAAGCTTTCTTT
>-|TRBJ1-1|TRBV2|-
CASIREGVNTEAFF
TGTGCCAGCATCCGGGAGGGGGTGAACACTGAAGCTTTCTTT
>TRBD1|TRBJ2-5|TRBV23-1|-
CASSQSAGQGRETQYF
TGCGCCAGCAGTCAATCTGCCGGACAGGGCAGAGAGACCCAGTACTTC
>-|TRBJ2-2|TRBV27|-
CASIYGGTGELFF
TGTGCCAGCATATACGGGGGCACCGGGGAGCTGTTTTTT
>-|TRBJ1-5|TRBV29-1|-
CSVSQGDQPQHF
TGCAGCGTATCCCAGGGCGATCAGCCCCAGCATTTT
>TRBD1|TRBJ1-3|TRBV5-6|-
CASSWYRGSSSGNTIYF
TGTGCCAGCAGCTGGTACAGGGGAAGTAGTTCTGGAAACACCATATATTTT
>-|TRBJ1-1|TRBV15|-
CATSVRGNTEAFF
TGTGCCACCAGCGTACGGGGAAACACTGAAGCTTTCTTT
>TRBD1|TRBJ1-4|TRBV3-1/TRBV3-2|-
CASSQLGTANEKLFF
TGTGCCAGCAGCCAACTCGGGACAGCTAATGAAAAACTGTTTTTT
>TRBD1|TRBJ1-1|TRBV6-5|-
CASAGQANTEAFF
TGTGCCAGCGCGGGACAGGCGAACACTGAAGCTTTCTTT
>-|TRBJ1-4|TRBV30|-
CAWSVLGAGLNEKLFF
TGTGCCTGGAGTGTACTGGGCGCAGGGTTGAATGAAAAACTGTTTTTT
>TRBD1|TRBJ1-4|TRBV7-8|-
CASSGRTGSGEKLFF
TGTGCCAGCAGCGGACGGACAGGGTCGGGAGAAAAACTGTTTTTT
>TRBD2|TRBJ2-1|TRBV14|-
CASSQDLPGGPYNEQFF
TGTGCCAGCAGCCAAGATCTTCCGGGGGGGCCTTATAATGAGCAGTTCTTC
>-|TRBJ1-3|TRBV2|-
CATRSGTRRNTIYF
TGTGCCACAAGGTCGGGAACTCGTCGAAACACCATATATTTT
>TRBD1|TRBJ2-7|TRBV9|-
CASSVEQGVTYEQYF
TGTGCCAGCAGCGTAGAACAGGGGGTTACCTACGAGCAGTACTTC
>TRBD1|TRBJ1-2|TRBV5-4|-
CASSPWTGNGYTF
TGTGCCAGCAGCCCGTGGACAGGGAATGGCTACACCTTC
>TRBD1|TRBJ1-5|TRBV3-1/TRBV3-2|-
CASSQGQPDQPQHF
TGTGCCAGCAGCCAGGGACAGCCTGATCAGCCCCAGCATTTT
>TRBD1|TRBJ1-2|TRBV7-9|-
CASSPQGVNGYTF
TGTGCCAGCAGCCCACAGGGGGTCAATGGCTACACCTTC
>TRBD2|TRBJ2-7|TRBV28|once
CASGLGGGRGQYF
TGTGCCAGCGGACTGGGGGGGGGAAGAGGGCAGTACTTC
>-|TRBJ1-5|TRBV11-2|-
CASSLGRGIGNQPQHF
TGTGCCAGCAGCTTAGGGCGGGGGATCGGCAATCAGCCCCAGCATTTT
>-|TRBJ1-1|TRBV10-2|once
CASGGLAEAFF
TGCGCCAGCGGGGGACTGGCTGAAGCTTTCTTT
>TRBD2|TRBJ2-2|TRBV2|-
CASITSENTGELFF
TGTGCCAGCATAACTAGCGAGAACACCGGGGAGCTGTTTTTT
>-|TRBJ1-1|TRBV3-1/TRBV3-2|-
CASSPRGKTEAFF
TGTGCCAGCAGCCCAAGGGGGAAGACTGAAGCTTTCTTT
>-|TRBJ1-6|TRBV21-1|-
CASSNHLGGFHSPLHF
TGTGCCAGCAGCAATCACTTAGGGGGTTTCCATTCACCCCTCCACTTT
>TRBD1|TRBJ1-5|TRBV7-9|-
CASSSGTEINQPQHF
TGTGCCAGCAGCTCCGGGACAGAGATCAATCAGCCCCAGCATTTT
>TRBD1|TRBJ1-6|TRBV19|few
CASSTGQNNSPLHF
TGTGCCAGTAGTACGGGACAGAATAATTCACCCCTCCACTTT
>-|TRBJ2-2|TRBV20-1|-
CSAGGPGELFF
TGCAGTGCGGGCGGGCCAGGGGAGCTGTTTTTT
>-|TRBJ2-3|TRBV5-1|-
CASSASLARRGDTQYF
TGCGCCAGCAGCGCTTCGCTAGCCCGGCGTGGGGATACGCAGTATTTT
>TRBD1|TRBJ1-2|TRBV14|-
CASSQDWGQGASGYTF
TGTGCCAGCAGCCAAGACTGGGGACAGGGGGCGTCTGGCTACACCTTC
>TRBD1|TRBJ2-3|TRBV12-3/TRBV12-4|-
CASSRTGGYTQYF
TGTGCCAGCAGTCGGACAGGGGGCTATACGCAGTATTTT
>-|TRBJ2-2|TRBV9|-
CASSVQVGELFF
TGTGCCAGCAGCGTACAGGTTGGGGAGCTGTTTTTT
>TRBD1|TRBJ1-1|TRBV19|-
CASSPDRGTEAFF
TGTGCCAGTAGTCCAGACAGGGGGACTGAAGCTTTCTTT
>TRBD1|TRBJ1-1|TRBV5-1|-
CASSYRQGGTEAFF
TGCGCCAGCAGCTACCGACAGGGGGGGACTGAAGCTTTCTTT
>-|TRBJ1-2|TRBV5-6|few
CASSSLLKDSYGYTF
TGTGCCAGCAGTTCTTTACTGAAGGACAGCTATGGCTACACCTTC
>TRBD1|TRBJ2-1|TRBV19|-
CASSIYGVMTGDFANEQFF
TGTGCCAGTAGTATTTATGGGGTGATGACAGGGGATTTTGCGAATGAGCAGTTCTTC
>TRBD1|TRBJ1-1|TRBV19|-
CASRAGGKDTEAFF
TGTGCCAGTAGGGCAGGGGGCAAAGATACTGAAGCTTTTTTT
>-|TRBJ1-5|TRBV4-1|-
CASSQDPQGSQPQHF
TGCGCCAGCAGCCAAGATCCCCAGGGCTCTCAGCCCCAGCATTTT
>TRBD1|TRBJ1-3|TRBV5-1|-
CASSDQRTGRRTIYF
TGCGCCAGCAGCGATCAACGGACAGGGAGGCGCACCATATATTTT